The rows below give T cell receptor beta chains drawn from one sample of a study of blood T cell repertoires in COVID-19. TCRdb's table, derived via immunoSEQ multiplex PCR, lists solely in-frame clones and lacks some. This table has 200,000 to 300,000 clones, about 87% appearing once. Sequencing was performed on PBMCs or T cells enriched from blood (not recorded which). The receptors originated from a woman aged 40 to 50 with acute COVID-19. Each CDR3 is given with its conserved first and last residue. The D gene is left open where the match is weak. Only part of the rows carry a size: once, few, many, or a class if the clone is expanded.

d_call	v_call	j_call	clone_size	cdr3_aa	cdr3_nt
-	TRBV5-1	TRBJ2-5	-	CASSSASVETQYF	TGCGCCAGCAGCTCAGCGAGCGTGGAGACCCAGTACTTC
TRBD1	TRBV11-2	TRBJ1-1	-	CASSPGQVVVTEAFF	TGTGCCAGCAGCCCAGGACAGGTTGTGGTCACTGAAGCTTTCTTT
TRBD2	TRBV10-2	TRBJ2-1	-	CASSERGGGALNEQFF	TGCGCCAGCAGTGAGCGTGGCGGGGGGGCCTTAAATGAGCAGTTCTTC
TRBD2	TRBV12-5	TRBJ2-1	-	CASGARISGSFNEQFF	TGTGCTAGTGGTGCCCGGATTAGCGGGAGTTTCAATGAGCAGTTCTTC
-	TRBV15	TRBJ1-5	few	CATSSRRGNQPQHF	TGTGCCACCAGCAGCAGACGGGGCAATCAGCCCCAGCATTTT
TRBD1	TRBV11-2	TRBJ2-2	-	CASSSPRTGESGELFF	TGTGCCAGCAGCTCGCCGCGGACAGGGGAATCCGGGGAGCTGTTTTTT
TRBD1	TRBV5-1	TRBJ2-5	-	CASSWRDRGRVQYF	TGCGCCAGCAGCTGGAGGGACAGGGGGCGAGTCCAGTACTTC
TRBD1	TRBV6-1	TRBJ2-7	-	CASSEGETGWKVRHF	TGTGCCAGCAGTGAAGGGGAGACAGGGTGGAAGGTTAGGCACTTC
-	TRBV27	TRBJ1-6	once	CASSRNRNSPLHF	TGTGCCAGCAGCCGAAACAGGAATTCACCCCTCCACTTT
-	TRBV7-2	TRBJ2-3	-	CASSRRRRASTDTQYF	TGTGCCAGCAGTCGACGGCGCAGGGCAAGCACAGATACGCAGTATTTT
TRBD1	TRBV9	TRBJ2-2	-	CASSRDRARGGELFF	TGTGCCAGCAGCCGGGACAGGGCAAGGGGCGGGGAGCTGTTTTTT
-	TRBV5-1	TRBJ2-7	-	CASSPQGGGGPYEQYF	TGCGCCAGCAGCCCTCAGGGCGGAGGGGGCCCATACGAGCAGTACTTC
-	TRBV4-1	TRBJ2-7	-	CASSQDTTGNYEQYF	TGCGCCAGCAGCCAAGACACTACAGGGAACTACGAGCAGTACTTC
TRBD1	TRBV6-6	TRBJ1-2	-	CASSRSPGTANYGYTF	TGTGCCAGCAGTCGAAGTCCGGGGACAGCCAACTATGGCTACACCTTC
TRBD2	TRBV2	TRBJ2-5	-	CASSWGGGETQYF	TGTGCCAGCAGTTGGGGGGGAGGAGAGACCCAGTACTTC
-	TRBV10-3	TRBJ1-2	-	CAIPRDGRNYGYTF	TGTGCCATTCCCCGGGACGGGAGAAACTATGGCTACACCTTC
-	TRBV5-4	TRBJ2-3	-	CASSFRGATDTQYF	TGTGCCAGCAGCTTTCGGGGTGCCACAGATACGCAGTATTTT
TRBD1	TRBV19	TRBJ1-1	many	CASIGGRTGENTEAFF	TGTGCCAGTATCGGGGGGCGGACAGGGGAGAACACTGAAGCTTTCTTT
-	TRBV4-1	TRBJ2-7	-	CASSRGGPPTGVYF	TGCGCCAGCAGCCGGGGGGGCCCCCCCACAGGCGTGTACTTC
TRBD2	TRBV5-1	TRBJ2-1	-	CASSYGLAEDEQFF	TGCGCCAGCAGCTACGGACTAGCAGAGGATGAGCAGTTCTTC
TRBD2	TRBV5-1	TRBJ2-3	-	CASSLAGGPDTQYF	TGCGCCAGCAGCCTAGCGGGAGGGCCAGATACGCAGTATTTT
TRBD1	TRBV19	TRBJ1-4	-	CASSARTGPEKLFF	TGTGCCAGTAGTGCCAGGACAGGGCCCGAAAAACTGTTTTTT
TRBD2	TRBV19	TRBJ2-7	-	CASSVASGPYEQYF	TGTGCCAGTAGTGTTGCTAGCGGCCCCTACGAGCAGTACTTC
-	TRBV4-1	TRBJ1-3	-	CASSSHNTGTLLSGNTIYF	TGCGCCAGCAGCTCACATAATACCGGGACACTCCTCTCTGGAAACACCATATATTTT
TRBD2	TRBV7-9	TRBJ2-3	-	CASSPRTSGDTDTQYF	TGTGCCAGCAGCCCCCGGACTAGCGGGGACACAGATACGCAGTATTTT
TRBD1	TRBV4-2	TRBJ2-1	-	CASSQGQGTDNEQFF	TGTGCCAGCAGCCAAGGACAGGGGACAGACAATGAGCAGTTCTTC
TRBD1	TRBV11-2	TRBJ2-7	-	CASRKRQGDYEQYF	TGTGCCAGCAGAAAACGACAGGGGGACTACGAGCAGTACTTC
TRBD1	TRBV5-1	TRBJ2-4	-	CASRRTGELQNIQYF	TGCGCCAGCAGGAGGACAGGGGAGTTACAAAACATTCAGTACTTC
TRBD1	TRBV7-2	TRBJ1-1	-	CASSVTGDRGFRTEAFF	TGTGCCAGCAGCGTAACAGGGGACAGGGGGTTTCGGACTGAAGCTTTCTTT
TRBD1	TRBV28	TRBJ2-1	-	CASFPYRRDRANEQFF	TGTGCCAGCTTCCCTTATAGGAGGGACAGGGCCAATGAGCAGTTCTTC
TRBD1	TRBV7-2	TRBJ1-2	-	CASSLDGTGQNYGYTF	TGTGCCAGCAGCTTAGATGGGACAGGCCAGAACTATGGCTACACCTTC
-	TRBV29-1	TRBJ2-7	-	CSVGLSYEQYF	TGCAGCGTGGGACTCTCCTACGAGCAGTACTTC
-	TRBV27	TRBJ1-1	-	CASTSLAGVANTEAFF	TGTGCCAGCACTTCCCTTGCAGGGGTAGCGAACACTGAAGCTTTCTTT
TRBD2	TRBV6-5	TRBJ2-6	-	CASAGRGTGANVLTF	TGTGCCAGCGCTGGGAGGGGTACTGGGGCCAACGTCCTGACTTTC
TRBD2	TRBV27	TRBJ2-5	once	CASRPGLAGGWETQYF	TGTGCCAGCAGACCGGGACTAGCGGGGGGGTGGGAGACCCAGTACTTC
-	TRBV3-1/TRBV3-2	TRBJ1-3	-	CASSPLDWSSGNTIYF	TGTGCCAGCAGCCCACTAGACTGGAGCTCTGGAAACACCATATATTTT
TRBD1	TRBV19	TRBJ2-4	-	CASDLSVGGWNIQYF	TGTGCCAGCGACCTGTCAGTAGGGGGCTGGAACATTCAGTACTTC
TRBD1	TRBV7-2	TRBJ2-1	once	CASSLAGTGAYNEQFF	TGTGCCAGCAGCTTAGCCGGGACAGGCGCCTACAATGAGCAGTTCTTC
-	TRBV6-5	TRBJ1-3	-	CASSLGAVSGNTIYF	TGTGCCAGCAGTTTGGGGGCCGTCTCTGGAAACACCATATATTTT
TRBD1	TRBV23-1	TRBJ1-4	-	CASSHSLGTANEKLFF	TGCGCCAGCAGTCATTCCCTTGGGACAGCGAATGAAAAACTGTTTTTT
-	TRBV28	TRBJ2-5	-	CASRATLGAKETQYF	TGTGCCAGCAGGGCGACTTTGGGGGCGAAGGAGACCCAGTACTTC
-	TRBV11-3	TRBJ2-3	-	CASSYPGTDTQYF	TGTGCCAGCAGCTACCCAGGCACAGATACGCAGTATTTT
TRBD2	TRBV30	TRBJ2-1	-	CAWSTRTSGSSYNEQFF	TGTGCCTGGAGTACCCGGACTAGCGGGAGCTCCTACAATGAGCAGTTCTTC
-	TRBV10-3	TRBJ2-5	once	CAISVQQETQYF	TGTGCCATCAGTGTACAGCAAGAGACCCAGTACTTC
TRBD2	TRBV4-3	TRBJ2-1	-	CASSQGSGGAYNEQFF	TGCGCCAGCAGCCAAGGTAGCGGGGGGGCCTACAATGAGCAGTTCTTC
-	TRBV5-1	TRBJ1-1	-	CASSLYTLNTEAFF	TGCGCCAGCAGCTTATACACCCTGAACACTGAAGCTTTCTTT